A single sample is the source of the 20 T cell receptor beta chains below, sequenced in a study of identical twins. TCRdb called the 5' RACE reads again in MiXCR, with one record for every CDR3 protein. This repertoire shows roughly 250,000 distinct CDR3 sequences, over 11% found once; its top ten account for under 9.5%. Input material: memory (CD45RO+) T cells sorted from blood. All receptors derive from a woman aged 18 to 35 in good health.

The table lists this clonotype with a few counts. This likely reflects a read error, since a far larger clone is one base away. The rearrangement links TRBV11-2 to TRBJ2-1; D is uncertain. With 1 base removed from V and 0 bases from J, the gap between germline ends came to 4 bases. Germline loops: CDR1 SGHAT, CDR2 FQNNGV. The CDR3 runs to 14 residues. Written as DNA, the CDR3 is TGTGCCAGCAGCTTAGCGGCCTCCTACAATGAGCAGTTCTTC. It yields the protein CASSLAASYNEQFF.

There are a few counts of this clonotype. The J gene is TRBJ2-1, the V gene TRBV11-2, with a weak D call TRBD2 (5 bases). The V gene's germline CDR1 is SGHAT and CDR2 FQNNGV. The CDR3 runs to 16 residues. V was shortened by 2 bases and J by 2 bases, with 13 bases between the two germline ends. In nucleotides, the CDR3 is TGTGCCAGCAGCTTATGGGAGAGTGGGGCCTACAATGAGCAGTTCTTC. Its protein is CASSLWESGAYNEQFF.

This chain uses TRBV5-1 with TRBJ2-1, with 7 bases that match TRBD2. The V gene's germline CDR1 is SGHRS and CDR2 YFSETQ. The CDR3 is 16 residues long. Trimming cost V 6 bases and J 0 bases; bases outside gene matches: 9. The CDR3 loop reads CASTPGGGGSYNEQFF. The DNA of the CDR3 is TGCGCCAGCACTCCCGGCGGCGGGGGCTCCTACAATGAGCAGTTCTTC.

V and J are TRBV19 and TRBJ2-1, with 8 bases identical to TRBD2. Germline V gene data show CDR1 as LNHDA and CDR2 as SQIVND (reference sequence). The CDR3 runs to 14 residues. V trimming: 8 bases; J trimming: 8 bases; junction bases outside the gene matches: 11. This CDR3 reads CASRRLAIEDEQFF. As DNA, the CDR3 is TGTGCCAGTCGACGACTAGCGATTGAGGATGAGCAGTTCTTC.

There are many counts of this clonotype. This chain joins TRBV12-3 or TRBV12-4 and TRBJ1-2; D is possibly TRBD1 (6 bases). V was clipped by 8 bases and J by 8 bases, with 12 bases between them. This CDR3 contains 11 residues. CDR3 coding DNA: TGTGCCAGCGGCGGGGGCTACGGCTACACCTTC. Protein sequence: CASGGGYGYTF.

This clonotype was counted ten times or more. The V and J genes are TRBV4-3 and TRBJ1-6; 8 bases line up with TRBD1. This CDR3 has 15 amino acids. Germline CDR1 reads LGHNA; CDR2 reads YSLEER. V shed 5 bases and J 3 bases; nucleotides not matched to a gene: 3. CDR3 sequence reads: CASSSQGGYNSPLHF. The CDR3 nucleotides read TGCGCCAGCAGCTCACAGGGGGGCTATAATTCACCCCTCCACTTT.

This clonotype was detected a few times. V usage is TRBV4-3 and J usage is TRBJ2-2; D is ambiguous. The CDR3 length is 11 residues. V lost 0 bases and J lost 9, with 2 bases in between. Germline V gives CDR1 LGHNA, CDR2 YSLEER. The CDR3 DNA follows: TGCGCCAGCAGCCAAGACCGGGAGCTGTTTTTT. Its protein product is CASSQDRELFF.

This clonotype was seen a handful of times. The rearrangement uses TRBV7-2 and TRBJ2-7; D remains unclear. The CDR3 length is 15 residues. Germline-derived CDR1 and CDR2 are SGHTA and FQGNSA. V was clipped by 1 base and J by 2 bases, with 12 bases between them. The CDR3 loop is CASSLGLGMTYEQYF. The DNA for the CDR3 is TGTGCCAGCAGCTTAGGGTTGGGGATGACCTACGAGCAGTACTTC.

The sample holds many counts of this clonotype. The rearrangement uses TRBV9 and TRBJ1-2, with TRBD1 matching 7 bases. V dropped 6 bases and J dropped 3; count of bases not matched to a gene: 5. Germline loops: CDR1 SGDLS, CDR2 YYNGEE. The CDR3 runs to 13 residues. CDR3 bases: TGTGCCAGCACCCTCGGACAGGACTATGGCTACACCTTC. Protein sequence: CASTLGQDYGYTF.

The chain employs TRBV29-1 and TRBJ1-1; D uncertain. This CDR3 contains 15 residues. Germline values: CDR1 SQVTM, CDR2 ANQGSEA. Trimming pared 0 bases from V and 6 bases from J, leaving 17 bases between. The CDR3 nucleotides read TGCAGCGTTGAAGATCTTATCGTGAACAACCCTGAAGCTTTCTTT. This translates into CSVEDLIVNNPEAFF.

This clonotype was seen a few times. This chain connects TRBV15 to TRBJ1-1; D is ambiguous. Germline CDR1 is LNHNV and CDR2 is YYDKDF (reference sequence). CDR3 length equals 14 residues. Trimming removed 1 base at V and 0 bases at J, with 6 bases between. The chain's CDR3 is CATSRAVMNTEAFF. CDR3 in DNA: TGTGCCACCAGCAGAGCAGTCATGAACACTGAAGCTTTCTTT.

This chain connects TRBV18 to TRBJ1-2; D is possibly TRBD1 (5 bases). The CDR3 consists of 16 residues. Per germline, CDR1 KGHSH and CDR2 LQKENI. Trimming cost V 0 bases and J 4 bases, with 15 bases left between them. CDR3: CASSPPVTGLGYGYTF. The CDR3 DNA reads TGTGCCAGCTCACCACCGGTTACGGGGCTGGGCTATGGCTACACCTTC.

This sequence joins TRBV2 and TRBJ2-5; D assignment may be TRBD1 or TRBD2 (5 bases each). Germline-derived CDR1 and CDR2 are SNHLY and FYNNEI. V was cut by 10 bases and J by 3 bases, with 21 bases left in between. The CDR3 runs to 15 residues. The CDR3 protein is CATTSGQIIKETQYF. CDR3 coding DNA: TGTGCCACCACATCGGGGCAGATTATTAAAGAGACCCAGTACTTC. The complete variable domain, with remaining parts taken from reference TRBV2 and TRBJ2-5, reads EPEVTQTPSHQVTQMGQEVILRCVPISNHLYFYWYRQILGQKVEFLVSFYNNEISEKSEIFDDQFSVERPDGSNFTLKIRSTKLEDSAMYFCATTSGQIIKETQYFGPGTRLLVL.

This clonotype was counted a few times. The rearrangement links TRBV10-2 to TRBJ2-1; TRBD2 agrees at 8 bases. Germline-derived CDR1 and CDR2 are WSHSY and SAAADI. The J segment lost 8 bases and the V segment lost 4 bases, leaving 13 bases of the junction unmatched. The CDR3 covers 16 residues. For the CDR3, the DNA is TGCGCCAGCAGTGCGGGGAGAGCGGGAGATAGCGATGAGCAGTTCTTC. This sequence encodes CASSAGRAGDSDEQFF.

This clonotype was observed a few times. The chain carries TRBV29-1 and TRBJ2-3; 7 bases map to TRBD1. Germline assignment: CDR1 SQVTM and CDR2 ANQGSEA. V lost 6 bases to trimming and J lost 3 bases; unmatched junction nucleotides: 6. This CDR3 comprises 13 residues. The CDR3 reads CSVEGTETDTQYF. The CDR3 nucleotides read TGCAGCGTAGAGGGGACAGAAACAGATACGCAGTATTTT.

V and J are TRBV5-5 and TRBJ2-1; TRBD2 matches 9 bases. The length of the CDR3 is 16 residues. CDR1 is SGHKS, CDR2 YYEKEE, per germline (reference sequence). V lost 6 bases, J lost 3 bases, and 10 bases stayed unmatched. The chain's CDR3 is CASTMGPSGIYNEQFF. CDR3 sequence (DNA): TGTGCCAGCACCATGGGGCCTAGCGGGATCTACAATGAGCAGTTCTTC.

This clonotype occurred many times. V usage is TRBV24-1 and J usage is TRBJ2-1; a weak D match, TRBD2 (6 bases). Germline V gene data show CDR1 as KGHDR and CDR2 as SFDVKD. The CDR3 is 15 amino acids. V lost 5 bases and J 2 bases, leaving 12 bases between the germline ends. The CDR3 nucleotides are TGTGCCACCAGTGCCCAGGGAGGTCCCTACAATGAGCAGTTCTTC. Residues: CATSAQGGPYNEQFF.

This clonotype was counted many times. The V gene is TRBV10-3, the J gene TRBJ2-2; D gene unclear. Germline V CDR1 and CDR2: ENHRY, SYGVKD. V lost 4 bases, J lost 6 bases, and 9 bases lay in between. The CDR3 has 13 residues. This CDR3 reads CAISANRPGELFF. The CDR3 DNA is TGTGCCATCAGTGCAAACAGACCCGGGGAGCTGTTTTTT.

A few counts support this clonotype. The V and J genes are TRBV12-3 or TRBV12-4 and TRBJ2-7, with TRBD1 as a possible D gene (5 bases). Deletions cut 2 bases from V and 0 bases from J, with 14 bases between. The CDR3 has 16 residues. CDR3 residues: CASSLLGPQSSYEQYF. CDR3 sequence (DNA): TGTGCCAGCAGTTTATTGGGGCCCCAGAGCTCCTACGAGCAGTACTTC.

This clonotype has more than one count but fewer than ten. This rearrangement joins TRBV5-1 to TRBJ2-5; D gene ambiguous. The ends were cut back, 6 bases at V and 5 bases at J, with 11 bases in the middle. Germline loops: CDR1 SGHRS, CDR2 YFSETQ. The CDR3 runs to 12 residues. In DNA form, the CDR3 reads TGCGCCAGCACTCAAATTAGGGAGACCCAGTACTTC. Translating gives CASTQIRETQYF.